This T cell receptor beta chain was observed in a study of T cells in Graves' hyperthyroidism and ophthalmopathy. Study background: Blood was drawn when the patient was first diagnosed and still untreated.

From RNA transcripts, TCR beta CDR3 regions were amplified. The TCR CDR3 first-round RT-PCR relied on the HTBI primer set. TCRdb used MiXCR to reprocess the multiplex PCR reads, holding one entry per CDR3 protein. The data show around 720,000 distinct CDR3 sequences, under 45% seen once. The CDR3 totals 15 residues. Germline-derived CDR1 and CDR2 are SNHLY and FYNNEI. V gave up 7 bases and J gave up 4 bases, with 19 bases separating them. Study-wide results and caveats: Ophthalmopathy and stable hyperthyroidism were separated by a 13 V-J model. Median prediction lead before ophthalmopathy onset was around seven months with the model.

To note about this clonotype: Antigen unknown.

More than 9.5 ml fresh peripheral blood yielded the PBMCs. The receptor was isolated from a woman aged 35 to 49 with Graves' hyperthyroidism. V gene TRBV2 combines with J gene TRBJ1-1, with D uncertain. The sequencing input was blood. The CDR3 region has the DNA TGTGCCAGCAATGTTGGAGGGATCTCGGGCACTGAAGCTTTCTTT. It encodes CASNVGGISGTEAFF. The whole variable domain, filled in from reference TRBV2 and TRBJ1-1, reads EPEVTQTPSHQVTQMGQEVILRCVPISNHLYFYWYRQILGQKVEFLVSFYNNEISEKSEIFDDQFSVERPDGSNFTLKIRSTKLEDSAMYFCASNVGGISGTEAFFGQGTRLTVV.